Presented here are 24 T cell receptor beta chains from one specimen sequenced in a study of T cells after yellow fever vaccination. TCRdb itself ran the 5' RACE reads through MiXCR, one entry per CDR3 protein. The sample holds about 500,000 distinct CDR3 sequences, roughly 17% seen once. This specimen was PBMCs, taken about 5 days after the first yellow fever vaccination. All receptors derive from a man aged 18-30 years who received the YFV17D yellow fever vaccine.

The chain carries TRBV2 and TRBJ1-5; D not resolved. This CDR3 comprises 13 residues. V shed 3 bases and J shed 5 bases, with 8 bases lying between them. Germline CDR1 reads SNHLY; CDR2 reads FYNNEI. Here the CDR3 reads CASSDGLYQPQHF. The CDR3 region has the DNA TGTGCCAGCAGTGACGGGCTGTATCAGCCCCAGCATTTT.

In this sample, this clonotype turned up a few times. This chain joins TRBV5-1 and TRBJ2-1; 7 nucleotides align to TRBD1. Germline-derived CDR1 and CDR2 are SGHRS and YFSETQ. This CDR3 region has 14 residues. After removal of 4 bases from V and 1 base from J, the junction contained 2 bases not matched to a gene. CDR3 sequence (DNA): TGCGCCAGCAGCGGGGGACAGTCCTACAATGAGCAGTTCTTC. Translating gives CASSGGQSYNEQFF. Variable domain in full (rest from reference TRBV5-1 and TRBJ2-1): KAGVTQTPRYLIKTRGQQVTLSCSPISGHRSVSWYQQTPGQGLQFLFEYFSETQRNKGNFPGRFSGRQFSNSRSEMNVSTLELGDSALYLCASSGGQSYNEQFFGPGTRLTVL.

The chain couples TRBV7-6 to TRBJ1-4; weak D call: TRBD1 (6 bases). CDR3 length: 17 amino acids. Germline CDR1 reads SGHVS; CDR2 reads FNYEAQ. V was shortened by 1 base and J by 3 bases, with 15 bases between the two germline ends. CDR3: CASSLDGGLVPNEKLFF. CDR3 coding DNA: TGTGCCAGCAGCTTAGATGGGGGGCTAGTCCCTAATGAAAAACTGTTTTTT.

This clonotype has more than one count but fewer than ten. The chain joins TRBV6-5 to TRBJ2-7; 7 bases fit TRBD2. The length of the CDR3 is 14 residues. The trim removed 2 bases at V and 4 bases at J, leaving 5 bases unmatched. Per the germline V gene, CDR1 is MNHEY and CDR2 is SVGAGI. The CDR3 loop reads CASSYHLAAYEQYF. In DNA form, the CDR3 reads TGTGCCAGCAGTTACCACCTAGCGGCATACGAGCAGTACTTC.

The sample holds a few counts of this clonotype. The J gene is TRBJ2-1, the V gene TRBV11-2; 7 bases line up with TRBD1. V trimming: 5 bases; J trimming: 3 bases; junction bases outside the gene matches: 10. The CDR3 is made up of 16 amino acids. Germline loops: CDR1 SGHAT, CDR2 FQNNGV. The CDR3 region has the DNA TGTGCCAGCAGCCTTACGGCAGGGGGTCTCTACAATGAGCAGTTCTTC. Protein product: CASSLTAGGLYNEQFF.

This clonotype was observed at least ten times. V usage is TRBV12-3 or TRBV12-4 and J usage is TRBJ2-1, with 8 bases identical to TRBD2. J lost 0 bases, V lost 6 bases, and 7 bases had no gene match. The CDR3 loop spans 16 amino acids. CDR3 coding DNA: TGTGCCAGCAGCCCCGGGGGGGCGGGCTCCTACAATGAGCAGTTCTTC. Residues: CASSPGGAGSYNEQFF.

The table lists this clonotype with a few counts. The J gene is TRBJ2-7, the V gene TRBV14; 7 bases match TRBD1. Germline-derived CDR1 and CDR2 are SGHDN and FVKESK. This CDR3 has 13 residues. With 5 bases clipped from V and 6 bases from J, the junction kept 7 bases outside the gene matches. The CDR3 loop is CASSTQGSPEQYV. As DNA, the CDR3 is TGTGCCAGCAGCACACAGGGGAGCCCCGAGCAGTACGTC.

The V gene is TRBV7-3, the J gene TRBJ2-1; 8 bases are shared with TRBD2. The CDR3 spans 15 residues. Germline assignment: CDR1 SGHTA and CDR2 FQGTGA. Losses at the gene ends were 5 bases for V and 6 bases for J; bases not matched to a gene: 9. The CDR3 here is CASSPTGGPLNEQFF. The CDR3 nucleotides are TGTGCCAGCAGCCCTACGGGGGGGCCCCTCAATGAGCAGTTCTTC.

CDR3 region: CASSQGGTELMGKAFF. The CDR3 region has the DNA TGCGCCAGCAGCCAAGGTGGGACGGAACTGATGGGGAAGGCTTTCTTT. The chain has TRBV4-3 and TRBJ1-1, with D possibly TRBD1 on 5 matching bases. V shed 1 base and J shed 11 bases, with 23 bases lying between them. The germline V gene encodes CDR1 LGHNA and CDR2 YSLEER. This CDR3 has 16 amino acids.

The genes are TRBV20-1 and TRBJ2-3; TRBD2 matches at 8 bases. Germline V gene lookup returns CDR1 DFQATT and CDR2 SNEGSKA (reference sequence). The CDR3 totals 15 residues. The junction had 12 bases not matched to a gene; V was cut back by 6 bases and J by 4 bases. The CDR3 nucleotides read TGCAGTGCCCTTAGGGCTAGCGGGCCCTCAGATACGCAGTATTTT. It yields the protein CSALRASGPSDTQYF.

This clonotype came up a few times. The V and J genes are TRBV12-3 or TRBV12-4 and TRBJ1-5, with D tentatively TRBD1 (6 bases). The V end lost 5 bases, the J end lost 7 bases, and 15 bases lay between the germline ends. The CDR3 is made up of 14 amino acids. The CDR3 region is CASSHNRVGQPQHF. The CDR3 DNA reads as TGTGCCAGCAGTCACAACAGGGTCGGGCAGCCCCAGCATTTT.

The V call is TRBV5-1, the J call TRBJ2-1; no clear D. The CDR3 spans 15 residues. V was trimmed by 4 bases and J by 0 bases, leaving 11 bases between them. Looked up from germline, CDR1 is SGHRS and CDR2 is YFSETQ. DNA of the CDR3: TGCGCCAGCAGCACTGATGACAACTCCTACAATGAGCAGTTCTTC. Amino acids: CASSTDDNSYNEQFF.

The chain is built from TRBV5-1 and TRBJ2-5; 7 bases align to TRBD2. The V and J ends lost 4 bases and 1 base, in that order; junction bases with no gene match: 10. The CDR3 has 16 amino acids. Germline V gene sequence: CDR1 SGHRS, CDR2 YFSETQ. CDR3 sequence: CASSLKMRGTQETQYF. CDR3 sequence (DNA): TGCGCCAGCAGCCTCAAAATGCGGGGGACCCAAGAGACCCAGTACTTC.

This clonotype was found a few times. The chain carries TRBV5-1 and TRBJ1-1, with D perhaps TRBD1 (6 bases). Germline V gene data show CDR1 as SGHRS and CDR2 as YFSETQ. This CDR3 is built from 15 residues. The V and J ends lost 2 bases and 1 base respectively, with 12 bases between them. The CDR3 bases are TGCGCCAGCAGCTTCCGGGGGCCTACGAACACTGAAGCTTTCTTT. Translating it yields CASSFRGPTNTEAFF.

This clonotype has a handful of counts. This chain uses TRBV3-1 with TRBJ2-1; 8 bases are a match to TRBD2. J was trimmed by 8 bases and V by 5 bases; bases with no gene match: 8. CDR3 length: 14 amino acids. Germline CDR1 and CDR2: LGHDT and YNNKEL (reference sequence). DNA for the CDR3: TGTGCCAGCAGCTCCGGGGGGGGAGCTGATGAGCAGTTCTTC. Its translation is CASSSGGGADEQFF.

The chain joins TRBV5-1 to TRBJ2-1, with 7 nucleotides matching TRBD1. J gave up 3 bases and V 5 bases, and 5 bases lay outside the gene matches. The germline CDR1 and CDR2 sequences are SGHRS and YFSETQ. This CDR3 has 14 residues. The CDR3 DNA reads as TGCGCCAGCAGACAACAGGGGTTCTACAATGAGCAGTTCTTC. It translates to CASRQQGFYNEQFF.

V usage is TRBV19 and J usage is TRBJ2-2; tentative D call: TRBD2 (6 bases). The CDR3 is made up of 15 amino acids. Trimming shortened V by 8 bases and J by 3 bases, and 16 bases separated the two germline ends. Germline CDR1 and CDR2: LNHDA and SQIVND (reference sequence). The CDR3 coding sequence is TGTGCCAGTTGCAAATGGGGAGGTGACACCGGGGAGCTGTTTTTT. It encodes CASCKWGGDTGELFF.

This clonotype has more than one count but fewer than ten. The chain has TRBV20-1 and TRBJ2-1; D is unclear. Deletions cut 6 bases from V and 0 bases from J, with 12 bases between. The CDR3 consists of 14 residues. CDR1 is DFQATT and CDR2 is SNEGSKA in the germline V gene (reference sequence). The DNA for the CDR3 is TGCAGTGCCCGCCGCGAGACCTCCTACAATGAGCAGTTCTTC. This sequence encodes CSARRETSYNEQFF.

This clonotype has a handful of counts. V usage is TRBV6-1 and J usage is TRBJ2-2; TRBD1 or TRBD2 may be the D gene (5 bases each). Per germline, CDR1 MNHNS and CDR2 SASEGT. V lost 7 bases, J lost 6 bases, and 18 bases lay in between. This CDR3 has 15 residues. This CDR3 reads CASISDSQGAGELFF. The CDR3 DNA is TGTGCCAGCATCTCCGACTCCCAGGGAGCCGGGGAGCTGTTTTTT.

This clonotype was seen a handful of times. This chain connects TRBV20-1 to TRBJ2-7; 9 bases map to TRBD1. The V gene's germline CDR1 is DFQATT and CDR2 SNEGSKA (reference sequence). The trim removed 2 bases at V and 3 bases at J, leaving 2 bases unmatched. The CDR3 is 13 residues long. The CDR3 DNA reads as TGCAGTGCTAGAAAGGACAGGGGCTACGAGCAGTACTTC. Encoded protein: CSARKDRGYEQYF.

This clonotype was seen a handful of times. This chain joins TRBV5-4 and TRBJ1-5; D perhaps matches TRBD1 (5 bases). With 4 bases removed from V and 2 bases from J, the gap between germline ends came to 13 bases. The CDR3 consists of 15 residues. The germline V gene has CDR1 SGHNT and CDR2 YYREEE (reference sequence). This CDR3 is CASSTQGTGNQPQHF. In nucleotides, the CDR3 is TGTGCCAGCAGCACCCAGGGCACGGGCAATCAGCCCCAGCATTTT. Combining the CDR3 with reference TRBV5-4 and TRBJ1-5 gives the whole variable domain ETGVTQSPTHLIKTRGQQVTLRCSSQSGHNTVSWYQQALGQGPQFIFQYYREEENGRGNFPPRFSGLQFPNYSSELNVNALELDDSALYLCASSTQGTGNQPQHFGDGTRLSIL.

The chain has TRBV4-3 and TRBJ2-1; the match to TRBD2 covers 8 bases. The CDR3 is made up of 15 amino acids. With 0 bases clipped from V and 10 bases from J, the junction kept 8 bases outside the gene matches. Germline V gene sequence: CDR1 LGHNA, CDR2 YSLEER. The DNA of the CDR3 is TGCGCCAGCAGCCAAGATACAGCGGGGGTGGGCGAGCAGTTCTTC. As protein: CASSQDTAGVGEQFF.

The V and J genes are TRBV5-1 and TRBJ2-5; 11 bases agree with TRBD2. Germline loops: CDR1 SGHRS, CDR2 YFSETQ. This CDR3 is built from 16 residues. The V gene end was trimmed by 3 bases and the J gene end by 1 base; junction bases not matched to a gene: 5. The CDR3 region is CASSSSGLAVQETQYF. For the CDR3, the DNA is TGCGCCAGCAGCTCATCGGGACTAGCGGTCCAAGAGACCCAGTACTTC.

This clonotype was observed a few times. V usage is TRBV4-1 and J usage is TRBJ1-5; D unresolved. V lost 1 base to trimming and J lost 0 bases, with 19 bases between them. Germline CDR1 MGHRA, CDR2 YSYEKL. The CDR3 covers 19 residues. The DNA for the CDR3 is TGCGCCAGCAGCCAAGTGCGCCAGGCCGGGAGTTATAGCAATCAGCCCCAGCATTTT. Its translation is CASSQVRQAGSYSNQPQHF.